A selection of T cell receptor beta chains follows, all from one sample in a study of CD8 T cells in Susac syndrome. TCRdb reanalysed the immunoSEQ multiplex PCR reads using MiXCR and keeps one entry per CDR3 protein. The table lists about 200,000 distinct CDR3 sequences, roughly nine tenths of them singletons. Sequenced input: CD4+ T cells from PBMCs. The receptors come from a human donor with Susac syndrome. Both conserved end residues are part of each CDR3. Each record gives: J gene, clone size, V gene, D gene, CDR3 DNA, CDR3 protein. A D gene is named only where the DNA matches it firmly. Not every row has a clone size; where given, it reads once, few, many or a size class.

>TRBJ2-1|once|TRBV7-2|-
TGTGCCAGCAGCCAAGCACAGTTCGACGGCGAGCAGTTCTTC
CASSQAQFDGEQFF
>TRBJ1-1|-|TRBV6-1|TRBD1
TGTGCCAGCAGGGAGACAGGGGGCGAGAACACTGAAGCTTTCTTT
CASRETGGENTEAFF
>TRBJ1-2|-|TRBV9|-
TGTGCCAGCAGCGTAGTGACAGGCAGTGGCTACACCTTC
CASSVVTGSGYTF
>TRBJ2-7|-|TRBV28|-
TGTGCCAGCAGCCTCAAGGTCTACCAGCAGTACTTC
CASSLKVYQQYF
>TRBJ2-6|-|TRBV7-3|-
TGTGCCAGCAGCCCAAGCGGGCGGGTTACTGCTGGGGCCAACGTCCTGACTTTC
CASSPSGRVTAGANVLTF
>TRBJ2-7|-|TRBV20-1|-
TGCAGTGCGAGGGCCCCTCCCGAGCAGTACTTC
CSARAPPEQYF
>TRBJ2-1|-|TRBV12-3/TRBV12-4|TRBD2
TGTGCCAGTAAAGCGGGAGCCGGGGGGGATGAGCAGTTCTTC
CASKAGAGGDEQFF
>TRBJ1-1|-|TRBV30|-
TGTGCCTGGAGGCGGACGGTTGCTTTCTTT
CAWRRTVAFF
>TRBJ2-5|-|TRBV20-1|TRBD2
TGCAGTGCTAGAAGGCTAGCGGTGGAAATGGCCCAAGAGACCCAGTACTTC
CSARRLAVEMAQETQYF
>TRBJ2-6|-|TRBV12-3/TRBV12-4|TRBD2
TGTGCCAGCAGTTTAGGTTCAGGGCCCCCGGGACTAGCTGTAAGCTCTGGGGCCAACGTCCTGACTTTC
CASSLGSGPPGLAVSSGANVLTF